Below are 17 T cell receptor beta chains sequenced from a single sample in a study of tumor-infiltrating lymphocytes in primary liver carcinoma. From around 530 ng of total RNA, TCR beta-specific cDNA was reverse-transcribed using a constant-region primer. Library construction for TCR beta comprised three nested multiplex PCR rounds performed with slightly modified ARM-PCR. With TRBV1-TRBV30 forward primers and a C-beta reverse primer, the first two PCR rounds were run for roughly 9 cycles each. TCRdb called the multiplex PCR reads again in MiXCR, with one record for every CDR3 protein. The sample has 120,000 or so distinct CDR3 sequences; 55% to 75% are singletons. The study co-extracted DNA and RNA from around 18-30 mg of unsorted bulk tissue. The sample comprised liver tumor tissue from sampling region 1. The sample's subset: tumor region T1, superior pole. These receptors were taken from a woman aged 60-75 years with primary liver carcinoma and hepatitis B virus infection.

J is TRBJ2-3 and V is TRBV29-1, with 8 positions matching TRBD2. The germline CDR1 and CDR2 sequences are SQVTM and ANQGSEA. The CDR3 has 16 residues. With V trimmed by 5 bases and J by 0 bases, 10 bases remained unmatched. In nucleotides, the CDR3 is TGCAGCGTTATGGTCGGGAGGGTTATTAGCACAGATACGCAGTATTTT. It yields the protein CSVMVGRVISTDTQYF.

Comments on this clonotype: One end of the junction does not line up with germline, which may come from a read error. The chain is built from TRBV12-3 or TRBV12-4 and TRBJ2-3; no reliable D call. This CDR3 comprises 19 residues. CDR3 in DNA: TGTGCCAGGAGTTTAGCTGGGTCTCGGAGTTCGCGAGGCACAGATACGCAGTATTTT. Its protein product is CARSLAGSRSSRGTDTQYF.

This clonotype appeared a few times. The rearrangement links TRBV28 to TRBJ2-4; the match to TRBD2 covers 8 bases. Germline V gene sequence: CDR1 MDHEN, CDR2 SYDVKM. The CDR3 spans 17 residues. J gave up 3 bases and V 3 bases, and 10 bases lay outside the gene matches. CDR3 nucleotides: TGTGCCAGCAGTTTGGGCTCCCGGGGGGGAGGCAAAAACATTCAGTACTTC. Translated: CASSLGSRGGGKNIQYF.

The genes are TRBV5-1 and TRBJ2-3; D not certain. The CDR3 runs 13 residues. Trimming removed 7 bases at V and 0 bases at J, with 9 bases between. Germline V lookup: CDR1 SGHRS, CDR2 YFSETQ. The CDR3 DNA sequence: TGCGCCAGCCGAACGGCTAGCACAGATACGCAGTATTTT. This sequence encodes CASRTASTDTQYF.

This chain connects TRBV28 to TRBJ1-2; 9 bases line up with TRBD1. The V gene's germline CDR1 is MDHEN and CDR2 SYDVKM. J was trimmed by 7 bases and V by 7 bases; bases with no gene match: 7. The CDR3 extends over 13 amino acids. The CDR3 DNA reads as TGTGCCAGCAATCAGACAGGGGGTGTTGGCTACACCTTC. Its translation: CASNQTGGVGYTF.

This clonotype was detected ten times or more. The V gene is TRBV12-5, the J gene TRBJ1-2; D remains ambiguous. Germline V gives CDR1 LGHNT, CDR2 FRNRAP. The CDR3 has 12 amino acids. The V end was cut by 1 base, the J end by 5 bases, with 5 bases between. CDR3 region: CASGLDVYGYTF. CDR3 coding DNA: TGTGCTAGTGGTTTGGACGTGTATGGCTACACCTTC.

About this clonotype itself: A clone one base away is much larger, so this may be a read error. The gene calls are TRBV12-3 or TRBV12-4 and TRBJ2-3; D not resolved. The CDR3 loop spans 13 amino acids. The germline V and J ends were trimmed by 2 bases and 6 bases, with 9 bases remaining between them. The CDR3 reads CASSLSAPDTQYF. The DNA of the CDR3 is TGTGCCAGCAGTTTATCAGCGCCGGATACGCAGTATTTT.

On this clonotype: An end of the junction differs from the germline gene, which may be a read error. This chain joins TRBV11-1 and TRBJ2-3, with TRBD2 matching 7 bases. There are 14 residues in the CDR3. The germline V gene encodes CDR1 SGHAT and CDR2 FQDESV (reference sequence). This chain's CDR3 is CASNSRQRAGESHF. For the CDR3, the DNA is TGTGCCAGCAACTCAAGGCAACGCGCGGGAGAGTCTCACTTT.

Turning to this clonotype: Possible read error: a much larger clone is one base away. The V and J genes are TRBV5-1 and TRBJ2-7; possible D gene TRBD2, 6 bases. V dropped 6 bases and J dropped 6 bases, with 16 bases sitting between them. CDR3 size: 13 residues. CDR1 is SGHRS, CDR2 YFSETQ, per germline. Here the CDR3 DNA reads TGCGCCAGCAAGCGAGGAGGGGAGAGCGAGCAGTACTTC. Translation gives CASKRGGESEQYF.

This chain links TRBV11-2 with TRBJ2-7; 8 bases line up with TRBD2. CDR3 length equals 14 residues. V shed 9 bases, J shed 7 bases, and the junction held 14 bases outside the gene matches. CDR1 and CDR2 (germline): SGHAT, FQNNGV. CDR3 coding DNA: TGTGCCAGTAGCCAGATTAGCGGGATTGGTGAGCAGTACTTC. Its translation is CASSQISGIGEQYF.

The rearrangement links TRBV7-9 to TRBJ2-4; possibly TRBD1 for D (5 bases). V dropped 1 base and J dropped 8 bases, with 12 bases sitting between them. Germline CDR1 is SEHNR and CDR2 is FQNEAQ (reference sequence). The CDR3 consists of 14 residues. The CDR3 protein is CASSLVSGLDIQYF. The DNA of the CDR3 is TGTGCCAGCAGCTTAGTGTCAGGGCTTGACATTCAGTACTTC.

The chain carries TRBV5-1 and TRBJ2-2; D may be TRBD1 or TRBD2 (6 bases each). There are 18 residues in the CDR3. The germline V gene has CDR1 SGHRS and CDR2 YFSETQ. The V end lost 3 bases, the J end lost 0 bases, and 18 bases lay between the germline ends. As DNA, the CDR3 is TGCGCCAGCAGCTATTTCCCGGGGGCGGGAACGAACACCGGGGAGCTGTTTTTT. Residues: CASSYFPGAGTNTGELFF.

Only a few counts were recorded for this clonotype. This rearrangement joins TRBV6-5 to TRBJ2-1; 15 bases match TRBD2. Trimming removed 6 bases from V and 10 bases from J; junction bases left unmatched: 7. CDR1 and CDR2 (germline): MNHEY, SVGAGI. The CDR3 is 15 residues long. CDR3 protein: CASSYGLAGGYEQFF. The DNA of the CDR3 is TGTGCCAGCAGCTATGGACTAGCGGGAGGGTACGAGCAGTTCTTC.

This clonotype was recorded only once. The J gene is TRBJ2-1, the V gene TRBV5-8; 8 bases are shared with TRBD2. CDR1 SGHTS and CDR2 YDEGEE come from the germline V gene. This CDR3 region has 16 residues. V dropped 6 bases and J dropped 7; count of bases not matched to a gene: 15. CDR3 sequence reads: CASNSPGTSNWNEQFF. In DNA form, the CDR3 reads TGTGCCAGCAACTCCCCCGGGACTAGTAATTGGAATGAGCAGTTCTTC.

Judged by abundance, this clonotype is medium-sized. The rearrangement links TRBV11-2 to TRBJ2-3; 7 bases are shared with TRBD2. Germline CDR1 and CDR2: SGHAT and FQNNGV. The CDR3 is 14 amino acids. Germline trimming cut 5 bases from V and 4 bases from J; bases unmatched to any gene: 6. CDR3 nucleotide sequence: TGTGCCAGCAGCCCCCACCGGGAGGCAGATACGCAGTATTTT. It is translated as CASSPHREADTQYF.

Note on this clonotype: One base away lies a much larger clone, so this may be a sequencing read error. The chain is built from TRBV11-2 and TRBJ2-7; D may correspond to TRBD1 or TRBD2 (5 bases each). This CDR3 region has 15 residues. Trimming shortened V by 5 bases and J by 2 bases, and 16 bases separated the two germline ends. Germline CDR1 SGHAT, CDR2 FQNNGV. Here the CDR3 DNA reads TGTGCCAGCAGCCCTGGGGGTGGAGTGGCCTACGAGCAGTACTTC. Translation: CASSPGGGVAYEQYF. The full variable domain, its missing parts supplied by reference TRBV11-2 and TRBJ2-7, is EAGVAQSPRYKIIEKRQSVAFWCNPISGHATLYWYQQILGQGPKLLIQFQNNGVVDDSQLPKDRFSAERLKGVDSTLKIQPAKLEDSAVYLCASSPGGGVAYEQYFGPGTRLTVT.

This clonotype has a count of ten or more. The chain's CDR3 is CASSPRGFHGYTF. The CDR3 DNA reads TGTGCCAGCAGCCCTCGGGGATTTCATGGCTACACCTTC. The chain recombines TRBV12-3 or TRBV12-4 with TRBJ1-2; D unresolved. This CDR3 has 13 residues. V lost 6 bases and J lost 6, with 14 bases in between.